This passage covers 8 T cell receptor beta chains from one sample sequenced in a study of siplizumab effects on memory and regulatory T cells. What these receptors recognize is not known. The mixed lymphocyte reaction cells were cocultured at 37°C for less than 7 days. Profiled with immunoSEQ multiplex PCR; TCRdb holds only in-frame clones, not every one. The table shows over 7,500 clones, with almost 40% occurring only once. Sample: CFSE-low (dividing) CD4+ T cells sorted from an allogeneic mixed lymphocyte reaction. Source of these receptors: a human donor in good health; the cells came from an allogeneic mixed lymphocyte reaction.

In this sample, this clone turned up once. The chain joins TRBV6-5 to TRBJ2-7; the D is unclear. The V end lost 5 bases, the J end lost 4 bases, and 9 bases lay between the germline ends. Germline V lookup: CDR1 MNHEY, CDR2 SVGAGI. The CDR3 is 12 amino acids. The CDR3 loop reads CASSNGRYEQYF. CDR3 bases: TGTGCCAGCAGTAATGGCCGTTACGAGCAGTACTTC.

This clone has more than one count but fewer than ten. V usage is TRBV9 and J usage is TRBJ1-5, with 8 bases aligning to TRBD1. The germline V gene has CDR1 SGDLS and CDR2 YYNGEE. The J segment lost 5 bases and the V segment lost 3 bases, leaving 1 base of the junction unmatched. The length of the CDR3 is 13 residues. The CDR3 coding sequence is TGTGCCAGCAGCGGACAGGGGTATCAGCCCCAGCATTTT. This encodes CASSGQGYQPQHF. The variable domain in full, completed from reference TRBV9 and TRBJ1-5, reads DSGVTQTPKHLITATGQRVTLRCSPRSGDLSVYWYQQSLDQGLQFLIQYYNGEERAKGNILERFSAQQFPDLHSELNLSSLELGDSALYFCASSGQGYQPQHFGDGTRLSIL.

V is TRBV7-9 and J is TRBJ2-3; either TRBD1 or TRBD2 may supply D (5 bases each). Germline V gives CDR1 SEHNR, CDR2 FQNEAQ (reference sequence). V lost 6 bases and J lost 2, with 15 bases in between. CDR3 length: 15 amino acids. This CDR3 is CASSLGGQPTDTQYF. The CDR3 DNA sequence: TGTGCCAGCAGTCTTGGGGGTCAGCCCACAGATACGCAGTATTTT.

This clone appeared a single time. Germline is not matched at one junction end, which may reflect a read error. This chain uses TRBV4-1 with TRBJ1-5; 8 bases map to TRBD1. Germline CDR1 MGHRA, CDR2 YSYEKL. CDR3 length: 15 amino acids. In DNA, the CDR3 is TGTGCCAGCAGCCAAGCTGACAGGGGAGGTCAGCCCCAGCATTTT. Protein product: CASSQADRGGQPQHF.

This chain links TRBV6-1 with TRBJ2-2; 10 bases are a match to TRBD2. V shed 9 bases and J 5 bases; nucleotides not matched to a gene: 9. Germline assignment: CDR1 MNHNS and CDR2 SASEGT. This CDR3 has 15 residues. The CDR3, as DNA: TGTGCCAGTAAAGGGGCTAGCGGGAGAACCGGGGAGCTGTTTTTT. Encoded protein: CASKGASGRTGELFF.

This chain uses TRBV21-1 with TRBJ2-3; the table's D call TRBD1 went unverified against the DNA. TRBV21-1 is assigned pseudogene status. CDR3 length: 12 amino acids. This CDR3 is CASLTGSDTQYF. The DNA of the CDR3 is TGTGCCAGCCTGACAGGGTCAGATACGCAGTATTTT.

As to this clone: A much larger clone sits a single nucleotide away, making a read error possible. V is TRBV27 and J is TRBJ2-1; D might be TRBD2 (6 bases). The germline CDR1 and CDR2 sequences are MNHEY and SMNVEV (reference sequence). CDR3 length: 16 amino acids. Trimming stripped 5 bases from V and 6 bases from J, with 20 bases between. The CDR3 region is CASSPFLGLGGNEQFF. DNA of the CDR3: TGTGCCAGCAGTCCGTTTCTTGGGCTCGGGGGCAATGAGCAGTTCTTC.

This clone is categorized as medium-sized (0.01 to 0.1%). The chain combines TRBV28 with TRBJ2-2, with 7 positions matching TRBD1. Germline V lookup: CDR1 MDHEN, CDR2 SYDVKM. The CDR3 totals 17 residues. J was trimmed by 4 bases and V by 4 bases; bases with no gene match: 12. The CDR3 bases are TGTGCCAGCAGTTCTACTTTGTTTAGGGGGCTCACCGGGGAGCTGTTTTTT. It yields the protein CASSSTLFRGLTGELFF. Variable domain in full (rest from reference TRBV28 and TRBJ2-2): DVKVTQSSRYLVKRTGEKVFLECVQDMDHENMFWYRQDPGLGLRLIYFSYDVKMKEKGDIPEGYSVSREKKERFSLILESASTNQTSMYLCASSSTLFRGLTGELFFGEGSRLTVL.